These 30 T cell receptor beta chains were all obtained from the same sample, sequenced in a study of shared clonotypes between healthy human individuals. Assay used: immunoSEQ multiplex PCR; TCRdb lists only in-frame clones, some missing. The sample consists of 2 million to 3 million clones, roughly 93% of them appearing once. Material for sequencing was naive CD4+ T cells from PBMCs. Subset specified: CD45RA+ positively selected. These receptors were taken from a man aged 18 to 29 in good health. Some clones in this sample may be carry-over from other donors' samples.

CDR3 loop: CASRRTGREKLFF. The CDR3 bases are TGTGCCAGTAGGCGGACAGGGCGCGAAAAACTGTTTTTT. The chain has TRBV19 and TRBJ1-4; TRBD1 aligns across 8 bases. Germline assignment: CDR1 LNHDA and CDR2 SQIVND (reference sequence). The CDR3 sequence is 13 residues long. V was clipped by 6 bases and J by 8 bases; unmatched bases: 5.

The gene calls are TRBV21-1 and TRBJ2-7. TRBV21-1 constitutes a pseudogene. The CDR3 length is 14 residues. CDR3 bases: TGTGCCAGCAGCAAAGCGGGTATTCTCTACGAGCAGTACTTC. This encodes CASSKAGILYEQYF.

The chain joins TRBV28 to TRBJ2-1; 15 nucleotides match TRBD2. Germline CDR1 is MDHEN and CDR2 is SYDVKM. CDR3 length: 16 amino acids. V lost 7 bases to trimming and J lost 7 bases; unmatched junction nucleotides: 8. The CDR3 nucleotides read TGTGCCAGCAACTCACCGGGGACTAGCGGGAGGAATGAGCAGTTCTTC. The encoded protein is CASNSPGTSGRNEQFF. The whole variable domain, filled in from reference TRBV28 and TRBJ2-1, reads DVKVTQSSRYLVKRTGEKVFLECVQDMDHENMFWYRQDPGLGLRLIYFSYDVKMKEKGDIPEGYSVSREKKERFSLILESASTNQTSMYLCASNSPGTSGRNEQFFGPGTRLTVL.

On this clone: Within the sample, other DNA sequences also encode this same CDR3. The rearrangement joins TRBV19 to TRBJ2-5, with TRBD1 as a possible D gene (6 bases). Deletions cut 3 bases from V and 4 bases from J, with 12 bases between. The CDR3 consists of 14 residues. Germline V lookup: CDR1 LNHDA, CDR2 SQIVND (reference sequence). The CDR3 loop is CASSINRVGETQYF. In nucleotides, the CDR3 is TGTGCCAGTAGTATCAACAGGGTGGGAGAGACCCAGTACTTC.

The chain uses TRBV5-4 and TRBJ1-3; no reliable D call. CDR1 is SGHNT and CDR2 is YYREEE in the germline V gene (reference sequence). This CDR3 is built from 16 residues. V was pared by 0 bases and J by 3 bases, with 13 bases between. CDR3 bases: TGTGCCAGCAGCTTGGACCGTACACTTTTTGGAAACACCATATATTTT. It is translated as CASSLDRTLFGNTIYF.

The rearrangement links TRBV5-6 to TRBJ2-2; perhaps TRBD2 as D (5 bases). V was shortened by 1 base and J by 6 bases, with 7 bases between the two germline ends. Germline CDR1 reads SGHDT; CDR2 reads YYEEEE. The length of the CDR3 is 13 residues. In DNA, the CDR3 is TGTGCCAGCAGCTTGATCGGGGCCGGGGAGCTGTTTTTT. Its translation: CASSLIGAGELFF. Together with reference TRBV5-6 and TRBJ2-2, the CDR3 gives the full variable domain: DAGVTQSPTHLIKTRGQQVTLRCSPKSGHDTVSWYQQALGQGPQFIFQYYEEEERQRGNFPDRFSGHQFPNYSSELNVNALLLGDSALYLCASSLIGAGELFFGEGSRLTVL.

CDR3 nucleotide sequence: TGTGCCAGCAGCCCAGGAGCGGGGGAGCAGTACTTC. It codes for CASSPGAGEQYF. The chain recombines TRBV6-6 with TRBJ2-7; 7 bases agree with TRBD2. With V trimmed by 6 bases and J by 7 bases, 6 bases remained unmatched. Germline V gene lookup returns CDR1 MNHNY and CDR2 SVGAGI (reference sequence). This CDR3 is built from 12 residues.

The chain employs TRBV6-5 and TRBJ2-1; 10 nucleotides line up with TRBD2. This CDR3 is 15 amino acids long. J gave up 7 bases and V 5 bases, and 8 bases lay outside the gene matches. The germline V gene encodes CDR1 MNHEY and CDR2 SVGAGI. The CDR3 loop reads CASSQTSGRWNEQFF. The CDR3 nucleotides read TGTGCCAGCAGTCAGACTAGCGGGCGATGGAATGAGCAGTTCTTC.

The chain employs TRBV27 and TRBJ2-3, with no clear D. This CDR3 contains 15 residues. CDR1 and CDR2 from the germline V gene are MNHEY and SMNVEV (reference sequence). V was pared by 5 bases and J by 2 bases, with 14 bases between. This CDR3 is CASSPTLTPTDTQYF. As DNA, the CDR3 is TGTGCCAGCAGTCCCACCCTTACTCCCACAGATACGCAGTATTTT.

This chain joins TRBV19 and TRBJ2-2; weak D call: TRBD2 (5 bases). The germline CDR1 and CDR2 sequences are LNHDA and SQIVND (reference sequence). This CDR3 contains 16 residues. V shed 2 bases and J shed 0 bases, with 10 bases lying between them. The CDR3 reads CASSIRLAANTGELFF. CDR3 bases: TGTGCCAGTAGTATAAGGCTAGCCGCGAACACCGGGGAGCTGTTTTTT.

The rearrangement joins TRBV11-3 to TRBJ2-1; D remains unclear. The V end lost 3 bases, the J end lost 10 bases, and 13 bases lay between the germline ends. CDR1 is SGHNT and CDR2 is YENEEA in the germline V gene. The CDR3 spans 13 residues. The CDR3 protein is CASSFRQYTEQFF. CDR3 nucleotides: TGTGCCAGCAGCTTCCGGCAGTATACAGAGCAGTTCTTC.

This chain links TRBV28 with TRBJ2-5; the D gene is possibly TRBD2 (6 bases). CDR3 length: 15 amino acids. Looked up from germline, CDR1 is MDHEN and CDR2 is SYDVKM. Between the trimmed V and J ends, which lost 6 bases and 1 base, there was a span of 15 bases. The DNA for the CDR3 is TGTGCCAGCAGCCCCCTAGTGGAGGGCCAAGAGACCCAGTACTTC. This encodes CASSPLVEGQETQYF.

The chain links TRBV10-3 to TRBJ1-2; 7 nucleotides align to TRBD1. V was clipped by 7 bases and J by 2 bases; unmatched bases: 1. The CDR3 has 12 amino acids. Germline V gene data show CDR1 as ENHRY and CDR2 as SYGVKD. The CDR3 bases are TGTGCCATCAAGGGACAGAACTATGGCTACACCTTC. It translates to CAIKGQNYGYTF.

The V gene is TRBV7-3, the J gene TRBJ2-7, with TRBD1 identical over 7 bases. Germline loops: CDR1 SGHTA, CDR2 FQGTGA. The V gene end was trimmed by 1 base and the J gene end by 1 base; junction bases not matched to a gene: 4. This CDR3 region has 15 residues. This CDR3 is CASSLKGAGSYEQYF. The CDR3 DNA follows: TGTGCCAGCAGCTTAAAGGGGGCAGGGTCCTACGAGCAGTACTTC.

The chain is built from TRBV29-1 and TRBJ2-7, with 7 bases matching TRBD2. The junction had 13 bases not matched to a gene; V was cut back by 3 bases and J by 8 bases. The CDR3 is 14 residues long. In germline, CDR1 is SQVTM, CDR2 ANQGSEA. Written as DNA, the CDR3 is TGCAGCGTTGAGGCCTCCGGAGTAGCGGGCAAGCAGTACTTC. Translation: CSVEASGVAGKQYF.

The V and J genes are TRBV2 and TRBJ1-5, with D possibly TRBD1 on 6 matching bases. V lost 4 bases and J lost 6, with 13 bases in between. Germline-derived CDR1 and CDR2 are SNHLY and FYNNEI. The CDR3 length is 14 residues. For the CDR3, the DNA is TGTGCCAGCAGTGCCCAGGGACAAGGTCAGCCCCAGCATTTT. It specifies CASSAQGQGQPQHF.

V and J are TRBV28 and TRBJ2-2, with 14 bases fitting TRBD2. The CDR3 loop spans 20 amino acids. Germline V lookup: CDR1 MDHEN, CDR2 SYDVKM. Trimming took 1 base from V and 1 from J; bases not matched to a gene: 8. CDR3: CASSLFPGLAGVRNTGELFF. As DNA, the CDR3 is TGTGCCAGCAGTTTATTTCCGGGACTAGCGGGAGTAAGGAACACCGGGGAGCTGTTTTTT.

Of note for this clone: The sample carries other DNA sequences with the same CDR3. The V and J genes are TRBV18 and TRBJ2-5; no clear D. Germline assignment: CDR1 KGHSH and CDR2 LQKENI. The CDR3 sequence is 13 residues long. The V end lost 3 bases, the J end lost 5 bases, and 10 bases lay between the germline ends. CDR3 amino acids: CASSPRATETQYF. The CDR3 DNA sequence: TGTGCCAGCTCACCTAGAGCGACTGAGACCCAGTACTTC.

This sequence joins TRBV10-3 and TRBJ2-1, with 7 bases that match TRBD2. Trimming cost V 2 bases and J 5 bases; bases outside gene matches: 3. The CDR3 covers 14 residues. Germline CDR1 reads ENHRY; CDR2 reads SYGVKD. This chain's CDR3 is CAISERGRDNEQFF. CDR3 nucleotides: TGTGCCATCAGTGAGCGCGGGAGAGACAATGAGCAGTTCTTC.

This clone was observed a few times. V and J are TRBV30 and TRBJ1-1; the D is unclear. Trimming cost V 7 bases and J 0 bases, with 6 bases left between them. Germline values: CDR1 GTSNPN, CDR2 SVGIG (reference sequence). The CDR3 totals 11 residues. The CDR3 sequence: CASTMNTEAFF. Written as DNA, the CDR3 is TGTGCCTCCACCATGAACACTGAAGCTTTCTTT.

This sequence joins TRBV7-8 and TRBJ1-5, with no clear D. Germline V gene lookup returns CDR1 SGHVS and CDR2 FQNEAQ. V lost 5 bases and J 7 bases, leaving 9 bases between the germline ends. The CDR3 runs to 12 residues. The CDR3 sequence: CASSPPGQPQHF. The DNA for the CDR3 is TGTGCCAGCAGCCCTCCGGGGCAGCCCCAGCATTTT.

Only one count was recorded for this clone. The chain joins TRBV5-1 to TRBJ2-1; D is uncertain. V was shortened by 0 bases and J by 7 bases, with 14 bases between the two germline ends. CDR1 and CDR2 from the germline V gene are SGHRS and YFSETQ. The CDR3 sequence is 15 residues long. The DNA for the CDR3 is TGCGCCAGCAGCTTGGGAGCCTCAAATGGGAATGAGCAGTTCTTC. It encodes CASSLGASNGNEQFF.

The gene calls are TRBV5-1 and TRBJ2-7; 10 nucleotides match TRBD1. The length of the CDR3 is 15 residues. Germline lookup yields CDR1 SGHRS and CDR2 YFSETQ. With 4 bases clipped from V and 2 bases from J, the junction kept 6 bases outside the gene matches. The CDR3 protein is CASSAGQGLTYEQYF. CDR3 DNA sequence: TGCGCCAGCAGCGCGGGACAGGGGCTAACCTACGAGCAGTACTTC.

This chain connects TRBV7-9 to TRBJ2-1; D may be TRBD2 (6 bases). Deletions cut 5 bases from V and 5 bases from J, with 13 bases between. Germline V gene sequence: CDR1 SEHNR, CDR2 FQNEAQ (reference sequence). The CDR3 spans 14 residues. The chain's CDR3 is CASSVRDSNNEQFF. The CDR3, as DNA: TGTGCCAGCAGCGTCCGGGACTCAAACAATGAGCAGTTCTTC.

This chain links TRBV18 with TRBJ2-7; 7 bases map to TRBD1. Germline lookup yields CDR1 KGHSH and CDR2 LQKENI. Trimming took 3 bases from V and 1 from J; bases not matched to a gene: 6. The CDR3 is 15 amino acids. CDR3 amino acids: CASSPGTEPSYEQYF. The CDR3 DNA sequence: TGTGCCAGCTCACCGGGGACAGAGCCTTCCTACGAGCAGTACTTC.

To note about this clone: The sample contains more than one DNA sequence encoding this CDR3. This sequence joins TRBV18 and TRBJ1-2; D might be TRBD1 (5 bases). Germline assignment: CDR1 KGHSH and CDR2 LQKENI. The CDR3 has 15 amino acids. V was cut by 3 bases and J by 3 bases, with 14 bases left in between. The CDR3 nucleotides read TGTGCCAGCTCACCCGGTAGGGGTTCGGACTATGGCTACACCTTC. It specifies CASSPGRGSDYGYTF.

The rearrangement links TRBV5-5 to TRBJ2-7; TRBD1 matches 9 bases. Trimming removed 1 base from V and 3 bases from J; junction bases left unmatched: 5. Per the germline V gene, CDR1 is SGHKS and CDR2 is YYEKEE (reference sequence). The CDR3 is 15 residues long. As DNA, the CDR3 is TGTGCCAGCAGCTTGTCGACAGGGGGTTTCTACGAGCAGTACTTC. It yields the protein CASSLSTGGFYEQYF.

The chain joins TRBV27 to TRBJ2-7; D not resolved. The CDR3 spans 13 residues. Germline V CDR1 and CDR2: MNHEY, SMNVEV (reference sequence). V lost 2 bases to trimming and J lost 7 bases, with 12 bases between them. CDR3 protein: CASSLQGKVEQYF. The DNA of the CDR3 is TGTGCCAGCAGTTTACAAGGGAAGGTGGAGCAGTACTTC.

This rearrangement joins TRBV7-2 to TRBJ2-3; unclear D gene. This CDR3 has 13 amino acids. CDR1 SGHTA and CDR2 FQGNSA come from the germline V gene. Trimming removed 4 bases at V and 2 bases at J, with 7 bases between. In nucleotides, the CDR3 is TGTGCCAGCAGCTCCTGGGCCACAGATACGCAGTATTTT. Translation: CASSSWATDTQYF.

For this clone: The sample holds other DNA sequences that translate to the same CDR3. The genes are TRBV18 and TRBJ1-3, with D possibly being TRBD1 (5 bases). Deletions cut 3 bases from V and 0 bases from J, with 9 bases between. Germline CDR1 KGHSH, CDR2 LQKENI. The CDR3 is 15 amino acids. The CDR3 DNA is TGTGCCAGCTCACCGGTGCAGGGCTCTGGAAACACCATATATTTT. Translating it yields CASSPVQGSGNTIYF.